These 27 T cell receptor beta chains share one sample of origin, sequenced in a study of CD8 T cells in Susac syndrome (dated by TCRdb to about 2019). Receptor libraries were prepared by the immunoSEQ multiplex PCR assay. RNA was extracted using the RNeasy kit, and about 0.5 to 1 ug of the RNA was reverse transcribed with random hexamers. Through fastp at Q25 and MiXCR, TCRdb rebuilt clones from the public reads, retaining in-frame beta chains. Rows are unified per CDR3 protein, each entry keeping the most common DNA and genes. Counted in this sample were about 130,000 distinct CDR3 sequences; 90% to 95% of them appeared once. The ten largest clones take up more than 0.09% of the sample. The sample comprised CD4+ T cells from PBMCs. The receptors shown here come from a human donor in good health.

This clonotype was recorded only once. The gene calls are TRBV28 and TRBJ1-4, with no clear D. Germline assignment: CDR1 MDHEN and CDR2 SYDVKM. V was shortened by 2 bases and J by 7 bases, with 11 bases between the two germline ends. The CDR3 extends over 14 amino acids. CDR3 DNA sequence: TGTGCCAGCAGTTTAGTCACTATTTCTGAAAAACTGTTTTTT. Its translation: CASSLVTISEKLFF.

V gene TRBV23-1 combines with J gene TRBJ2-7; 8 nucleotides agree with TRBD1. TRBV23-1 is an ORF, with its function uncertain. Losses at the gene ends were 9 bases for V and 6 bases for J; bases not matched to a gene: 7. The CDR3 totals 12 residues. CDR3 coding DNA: TGCGCCAGGAATCAGGGGGCGGGCGAGCAGTACTTC. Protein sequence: CARNQGAGEQYF.

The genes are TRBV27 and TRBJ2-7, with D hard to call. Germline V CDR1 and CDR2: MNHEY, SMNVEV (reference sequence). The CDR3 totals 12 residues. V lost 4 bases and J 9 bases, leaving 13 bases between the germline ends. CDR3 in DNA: TGTGCCAGCAGTTCTCTGTCTGGTGGGCAGTACTTC. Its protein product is CASSSLSGGQYF.

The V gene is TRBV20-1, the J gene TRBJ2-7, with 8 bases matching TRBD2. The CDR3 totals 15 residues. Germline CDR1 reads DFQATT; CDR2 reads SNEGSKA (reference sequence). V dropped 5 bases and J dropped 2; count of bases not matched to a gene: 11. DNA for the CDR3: TGCAGTGCTCAATCTACTAGCGGACCTACCTACGAGCAGTACTTC. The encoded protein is CSAQSTSGPTYEQYF.

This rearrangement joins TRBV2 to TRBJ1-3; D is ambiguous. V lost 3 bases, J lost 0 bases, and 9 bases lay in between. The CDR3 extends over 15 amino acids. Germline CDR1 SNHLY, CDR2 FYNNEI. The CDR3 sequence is CASSEGWSSGNTIYF. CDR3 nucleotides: TGTGCCAGCAGTGAGGGGTGGAGCTCTGGAAACACCATATATTTT. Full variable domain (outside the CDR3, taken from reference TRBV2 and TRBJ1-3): EPEVTQTPSHQVTQMGQEVILRCVPISNHLYFYWYRQILGQKVEFLVSFYNNEISEKSEIFDDQFSVERPDGSNFTLKIRSTKLEDSAMYFCASSEGWSSGNTIYFGEGSWLTVV.

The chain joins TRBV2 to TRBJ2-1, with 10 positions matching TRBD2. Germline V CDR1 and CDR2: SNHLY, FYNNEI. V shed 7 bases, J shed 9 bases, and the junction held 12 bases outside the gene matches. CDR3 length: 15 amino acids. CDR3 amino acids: CASNPARASGSEQFF. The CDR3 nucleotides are TGTGCCAGCAACCCGGCGCGGGCTAGCGGGAGTGAGCAGTTCTTC.

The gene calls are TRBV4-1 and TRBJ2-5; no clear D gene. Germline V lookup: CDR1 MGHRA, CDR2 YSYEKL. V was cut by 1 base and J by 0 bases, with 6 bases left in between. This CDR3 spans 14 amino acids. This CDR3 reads CASSQAEYQETQYF. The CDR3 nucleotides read TGCGCCAGCAGCCAAGCAGAGTACCAAGAGACCCAGTACTTC.

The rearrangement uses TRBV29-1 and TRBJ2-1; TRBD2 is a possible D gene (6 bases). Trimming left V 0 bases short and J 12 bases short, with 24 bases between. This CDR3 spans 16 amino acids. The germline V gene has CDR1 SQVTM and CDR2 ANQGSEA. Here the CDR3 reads CSVEDRGGRVVELQFF. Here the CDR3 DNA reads TGCAGCGTTGAAGATCGGGGAGGCAGGGTAGTTGAATTGCAGTTCTTC.

The CDR3 DNA reads as TGCAGTGCTAGTCCTGGACTAGCGGGGCCGAACATTCAGTACTTC. It codes for CSASPGLAGPNIQYF. This rearrangement joins TRBV20-1 to TRBJ2-4; 12 nucleotides align to TRBD2. V was pared by 3 bases and J by 7 bases, with 7 bases of the junction left unmatched. The germline gives CDR1 DFQATT, CDR2 SNEGSKA (reference sequence). The CDR3 consists of 15 residues.

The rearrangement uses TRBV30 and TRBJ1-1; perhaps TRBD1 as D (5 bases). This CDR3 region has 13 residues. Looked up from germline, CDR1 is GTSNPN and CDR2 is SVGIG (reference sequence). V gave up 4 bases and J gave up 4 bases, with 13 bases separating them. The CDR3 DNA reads TGTGCCTGGATCCCTCCGGGACGCACTGAAGCTTTCTTT. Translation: CAWIPPGRTEAFF.

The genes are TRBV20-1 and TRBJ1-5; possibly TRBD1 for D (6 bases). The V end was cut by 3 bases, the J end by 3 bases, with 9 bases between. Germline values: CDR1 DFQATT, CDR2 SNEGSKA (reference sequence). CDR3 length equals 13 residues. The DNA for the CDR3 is TGCAGTGCTAGGAGACAGGCCAATCAGCCCCAGCATTTT. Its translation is CSARRQANQPQHF.

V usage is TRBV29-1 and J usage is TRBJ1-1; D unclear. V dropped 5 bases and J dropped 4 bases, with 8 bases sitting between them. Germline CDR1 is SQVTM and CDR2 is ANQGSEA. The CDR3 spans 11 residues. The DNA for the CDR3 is TGCAGCGTTCGGGTTATCACTGAAGCTTTCTTT. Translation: CSVRVITEAFF. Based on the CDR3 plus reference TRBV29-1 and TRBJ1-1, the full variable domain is SAVISQKPSRDICQRGTSLTIQCQVDSQVTMMFWYRQQPGQSLTLIATANQGSEATYESGFVIDKFPISRPNLTFSTLTVSNMSPEDSSIYLCSVRVITEAFFGQGTRLTVV.

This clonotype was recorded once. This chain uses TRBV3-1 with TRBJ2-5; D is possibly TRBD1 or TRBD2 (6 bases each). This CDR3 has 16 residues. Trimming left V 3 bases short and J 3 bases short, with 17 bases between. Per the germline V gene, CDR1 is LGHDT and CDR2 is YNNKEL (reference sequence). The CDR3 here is CASSQERGGREETQYF. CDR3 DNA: TGTGCCAGCAGCCAGGAGCGTGGGGGGCGAGAAGAGACCCAGTACTTC.

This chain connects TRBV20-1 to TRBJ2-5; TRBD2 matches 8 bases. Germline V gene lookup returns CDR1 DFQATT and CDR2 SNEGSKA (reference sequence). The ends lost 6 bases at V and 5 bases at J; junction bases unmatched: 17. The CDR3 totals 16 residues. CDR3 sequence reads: CSATRVGTRIRETQYF. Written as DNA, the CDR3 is TGCAGTGCCACTCGCGTTGGGACTAGAATCCGCGAGACCCAGTACTTC.

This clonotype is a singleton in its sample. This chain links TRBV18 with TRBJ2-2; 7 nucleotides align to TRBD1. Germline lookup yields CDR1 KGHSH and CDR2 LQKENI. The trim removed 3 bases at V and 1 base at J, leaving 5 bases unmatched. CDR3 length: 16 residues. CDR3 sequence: CASSPWGQKNTGELFF. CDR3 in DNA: TGTGCCAGCTCACCGTGGGGACAGAAGAACACCGGGGAGCTGTTTTTT.

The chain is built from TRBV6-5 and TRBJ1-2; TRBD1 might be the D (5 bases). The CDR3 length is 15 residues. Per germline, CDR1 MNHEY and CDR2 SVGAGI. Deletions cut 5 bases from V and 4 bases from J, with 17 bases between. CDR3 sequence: CASSHTNGGPYGYTF. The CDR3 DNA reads TGTGCCAGCAGTCACACAAACGGGGGACCCTATGGCTACACCTTC.

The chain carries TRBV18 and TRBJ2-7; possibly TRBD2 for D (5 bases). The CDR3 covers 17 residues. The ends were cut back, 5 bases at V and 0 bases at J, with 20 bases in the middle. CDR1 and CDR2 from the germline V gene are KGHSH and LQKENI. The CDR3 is CASSSKAQSTSSYEQYF. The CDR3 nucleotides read TGTGCCAGCTCATCAAAGGCCCAGTCCACTAGCTCCTACGAGCAGTACTTC.

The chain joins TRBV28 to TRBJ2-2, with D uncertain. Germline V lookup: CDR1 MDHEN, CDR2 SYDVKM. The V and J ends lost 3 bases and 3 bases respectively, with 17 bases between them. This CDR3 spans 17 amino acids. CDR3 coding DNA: TGTGCCAGCAGTTTCCAGCTGTCGCGGAGACACACCGGGGAGCTGTTTTTT. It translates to CASSFQLSRRHTGELFF.

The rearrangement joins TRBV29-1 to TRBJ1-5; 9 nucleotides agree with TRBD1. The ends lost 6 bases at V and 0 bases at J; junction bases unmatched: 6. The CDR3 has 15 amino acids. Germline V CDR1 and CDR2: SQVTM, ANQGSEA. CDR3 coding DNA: TGCAGCGTCGCCGGGACAGGGAATAGCAATCAGCCCCAGCATTTT. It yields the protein CSVAGTGNSNQPQHF.

CDR3 sequence: CASMPDRGSLAQFF. The CDR3 DNA sequence: TGTGCCAGCATGCCGGACAGGGGATCTCTTGCGCAGTTCTTC. The chain is built from TRBV12-3 or TRBV12-4 and TRBJ2-1; TRBD1 aligns across 9 bases. CDR3 size: 14 residues. J lost 12 bases, V lost 7 bases, and 13 bases had no gene match.

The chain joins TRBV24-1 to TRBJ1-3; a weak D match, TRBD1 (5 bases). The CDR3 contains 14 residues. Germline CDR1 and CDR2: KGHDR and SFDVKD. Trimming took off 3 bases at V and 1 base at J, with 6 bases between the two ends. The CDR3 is CATSDPGSGNTIYF. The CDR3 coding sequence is TGTGCCACCAGTGATCCAGGGTCTGGAAACACCATATATTTT.

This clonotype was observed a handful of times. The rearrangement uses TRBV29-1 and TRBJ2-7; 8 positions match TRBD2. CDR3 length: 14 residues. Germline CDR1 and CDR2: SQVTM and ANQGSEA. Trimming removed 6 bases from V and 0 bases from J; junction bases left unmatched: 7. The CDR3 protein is CSVRTSGSSYEQYF. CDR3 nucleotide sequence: TGCAGCGTCCGTACTAGCGGCAGCTCCTACGAGCAGTACTTC.

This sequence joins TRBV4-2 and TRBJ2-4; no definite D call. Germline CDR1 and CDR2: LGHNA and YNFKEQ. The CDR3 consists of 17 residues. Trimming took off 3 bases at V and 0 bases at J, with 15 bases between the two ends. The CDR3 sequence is CASSQDTLSGAKNIQYF. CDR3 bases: TGTGCCAGCAGCCAGGATACCCTTTCTGGAGCCAAAAACATTCAGTACTTC.

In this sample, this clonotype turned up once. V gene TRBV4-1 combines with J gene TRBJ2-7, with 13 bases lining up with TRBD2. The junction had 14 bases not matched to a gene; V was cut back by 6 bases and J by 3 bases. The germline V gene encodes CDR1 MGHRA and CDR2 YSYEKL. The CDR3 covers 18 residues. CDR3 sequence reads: CASSDRTSGSGLYYEQYF. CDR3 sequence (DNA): TGCGCCAGCAGTGATAGGACTAGCGGGAGTGGTCTGTACTACGAGCAGTACTTC.

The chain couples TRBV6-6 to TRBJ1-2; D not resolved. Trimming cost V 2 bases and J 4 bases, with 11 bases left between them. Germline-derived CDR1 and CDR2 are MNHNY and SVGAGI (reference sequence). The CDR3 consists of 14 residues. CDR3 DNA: TGTGCCAGCAGTTACCAGTCCACAGTCTATGGCTACACCTTC. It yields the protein CASSYQSTVYGYTF.

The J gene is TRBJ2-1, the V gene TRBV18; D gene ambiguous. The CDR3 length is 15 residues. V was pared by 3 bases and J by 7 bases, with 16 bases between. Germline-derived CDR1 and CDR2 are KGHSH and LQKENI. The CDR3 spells CASSPSMGWGNEQFF. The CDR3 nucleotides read TGTGCCAGCTCACCGTCTATGGGCTGGGGAAATGAGCAGTTCTTC.

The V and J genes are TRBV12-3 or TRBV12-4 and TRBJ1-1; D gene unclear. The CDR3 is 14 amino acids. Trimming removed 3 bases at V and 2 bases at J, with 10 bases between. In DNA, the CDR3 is TGTGCCAGCAGTTTCCGCCTGGGAAACACTGAAGCTTTCTTT. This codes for CASSFRLGNTEAFF.